This TCR beta chain was found in a study of human T cells and chemical hapten exposure. TCRdb called the RACE reads again in MiXCR, with one record for every CDR3 protein. The sample includes tens of thousands of distinct CDR3 sequences, around 4% of them seen just once. Germline CDR1 is WSHSY and CDR2 is SAAADI. The length of the CDR3 is 14 residues. Deletions cut 0 bases from V and 7 bases from J, with 10 bases between. This clonotype came up many times. Time point described: healthy volunteer bleed at 2 weeks. Unfractionated whole blood served as the source for total RNA extraction. Source material: whole blood. The TCR sequence derives from a female donor in good health. Some clones in this sample may be carry-over from other donors' samples. V is TRBV10-2 and J is TRBJ1-5, with D perhaps matching TRBD1 (6 bases). The CDR3 region is CASSESRTAQPQHF. CDR3 coding DNA: TGCGCCAGCAGTGAGTCCCGGACAGCCCAGCCCCAGCATTTT.